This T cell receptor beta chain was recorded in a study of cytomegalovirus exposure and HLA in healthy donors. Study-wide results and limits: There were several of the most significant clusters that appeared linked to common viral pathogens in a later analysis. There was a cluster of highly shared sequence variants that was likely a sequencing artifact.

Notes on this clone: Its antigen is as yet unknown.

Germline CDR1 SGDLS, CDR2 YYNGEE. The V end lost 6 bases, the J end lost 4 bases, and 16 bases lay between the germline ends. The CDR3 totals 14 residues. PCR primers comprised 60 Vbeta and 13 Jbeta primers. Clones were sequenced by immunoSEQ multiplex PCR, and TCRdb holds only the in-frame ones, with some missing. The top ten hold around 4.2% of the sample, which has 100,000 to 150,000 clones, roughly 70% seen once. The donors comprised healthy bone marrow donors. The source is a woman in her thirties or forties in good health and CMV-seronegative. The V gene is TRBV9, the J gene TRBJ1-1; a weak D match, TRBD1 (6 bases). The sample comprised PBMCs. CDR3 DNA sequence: TGTGCCAGCAACCCCCCGGGGGGCGGCACTGAAGCTTTCTTT. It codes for CASNPPGGGTEAFF.